This T cell receptor beta chain was identified during a study of spatial heterogeneity in lung cancer. Study-wide context: The study observed each unique TCR and UMI combination more than ten times on average in raw reads.

At least ten counts were recorded for this clonotype. Antigen: not known. Notes on the study in general: Follow-up blood showed ubiquitous expanded tumor TCRs less than blood at resection did.

V lost 7 bases to trimming and J lost 4 bases; unmatched junction nucleotides: 9. The CDR3 loop spans 15 amino acids. The germline V gene has CDR1 DFQATT and CDR2 SNEGSKA (reference sequence). TCRdb passed the 5' RACE reads through MiXCR, listing each CDR3 protein once. In the table there are approximately 40,000 distinct CDR3 sequences, around 5.2% of which are singletons. Time point given: sample taken at primary tumor resection. The cohort: over 70 early-stage, untreated non-small cell lung cancer patients. Material for sequencing was whole RNA from tumor, nontumor lung or frozen PBMC, left unsorted.

The sequence came from a female donor with early-stage non-small cell lung cancer. Sequencing used PBMCs, obtained at surgery. The chain uses TRBV20-1 and TRBJ2-5, with 13 nucleotides matching TRBD2. In DNA form, the CDR3 reads TGCAGTGTTACCCCCGGGACTAGCGGGGTAGAGACCCAGTACTTC. It specifies CSVTPGTSGVETQYF.